The 20 T cell receptor beta chains given below trace back to one sample, sequenced in a study of cytomegalovirus exposure and HLA in healthy donors. The PCR had 60 Vbeta and 13 Jbeta primers. Clones were read by immunoSEQ multiplex PCR, and TCRdb kept only the in-frame ones, dropping some. This table has about 110,000 clones, approximately 70% appearing once. The sample was PBMCs. The source of these receptors is a man between 40 and 49 years old in good health and CMV-seronegative.

The DNA of the CDR3 is TGTGCCAGCAGTTACAGGGGTGGCGAAAAACTGTTTTTT. Translating gives CASSYRGGEKLFF. The J gene is TRBJ1-4, the V gene TRBV6-6, with D tentatively TRBD1 (5 bases). Deletions cut 2 bases from V and 8 bases from J, with 9 bases between. The CDR3 spans 13 residues. Germline V gene sequence: CDR1 MNHNY, CDR2 SVGAGI (reference sequence).

The V and J genes are TRBV11-3 and TRBJ2-1, with TRBD2 identical over 7 bases. J was trimmed by 0 bases and V by 5 bases; bases with no gene match: 1. This CDR3 has 14 residues. In germline, CDR1 is SGHNT, CDR2 YENEEA. CDR3: CASSGTNSYNEQFF. For the CDR3, the DNA is TGTGCCAGCAGCGGGACTAACTCCTACAATGAGCAGTTCTTC.

This chain joins TRBV6-1 and TRBJ1-6, with 7 bases fitting TRBD1. The germline CDR1 and CDR2 sequences are MNHNS and SASEGT. The CDR3 has 14 amino acids. Trimming removed 8 bases from V and 3 bases from J; junction bases left unmatched: 4. This CDR3 reads CASGTANYNSPLHF. The CDR3 DNA reads as TGTGCCAGCGGGACAGCCAACTATAATTCACCCCTCCACTTT.

The CDR3: CASSIGRGETQYF. The CDR3 bases are TGTGCCAGCAGTATCGGTAGGGGGGAGACCCAGTACTTC. The chain is built from TRBV21-1 and TRBJ2-5; the table gives TRBD1 as D, unverified against the DNA. TRBV21-1 is designated a pseudogene. The CDR3 spans 13 residues.

The chain joins TRBV7-8 to TRBJ1-2, with D possibly TRBD1 on 6 matching bases. The V and J ends lost 8 bases and 5 bases respectively, with 18 bases between them. In germline, CDR1 is SGHVS, CDR2 FQNEAQ. The CDR3 totals 14 residues. CDR3 in DNA: TGTGCCAGCGGACGGGACACCCTTTCATATGGCTACACCTTC. Amino acid sequence: CASGRDTLSYGYTF.

This clone was detected a few times. This chain links TRBV7-9 with TRBJ1-1, with D perhaps TRBD1 (5 bases). Trimming pared 5 bases from V and 5 bases from J, leaving 15 bases between. This CDR3 has 14 amino acids. The germline CDR1 and CDR2 sequences are SEHNR and FQNEAQ (reference sequence). In DNA, the CDR3 is TGTGCCAGCAGCAGTGGACACGGAGCAACTGAAGCTTTCTTT. This gives the protein CASSSGHGATEAFF.

This clone has a handful of counts. The rearrangement joins TRBV6-5 to TRBJ2-4, with TRBD1 as a possible D gene (6 bases). The CDR3 covers 14 residues. The germline CDR1 and CDR2 sequences are MNHEY and SVGAGI. Trimming took 5 bases from V and 9 from J, leaving 17 bases between them. Here the CDR3 reads CASSRKSTGSIQYF. In DNA, the CDR3 is TGTGCCAGCAGTCGCAAATCTACAGGGAGCATTCAGTACTTC.

This clone was seen a handful of times. The chain joins TRBV5-1 to TRBJ2-2; 10 nucleotides align to TRBD2. CDR3 length: 18 amino acids. CDR1 and CDR2 from the germline V gene are SGHRS and YFSETQ. V lost 1 base and J lost 8; bases outside the gene matches: 14. The CDR3, as DNA: TGCGCCAGCAGCTTGCTCCAGGGACTAGCGCGGGAGAGAGGGGAGCTGTTTTTT. Translated: CASSLLQGLARERGELFF.

V and J are TRBV6-5 and TRBJ2-4; 8 bases are shared with TRBD1. CDR3 size: 14 residues. Germline CDR1 MNHEY, CDR2 SVGAGI. The V segment lost 5 bases and the J segment 6 bases; nucleotides outside the gene matches: 6. In DNA, the CDR3 is TGTGCCAGCAGTCGAACCGGACAGGGAAACATTCAGTACTTC. It codes for CASSRTGQGNIQYF.

The chain joins TRBV9 to TRBJ1-2; D unresolved. Trimming shortened V by 4 bases and J by 7 bases, and 20 bases separated the two germline ends. Germline CDR1 reads SGDLS; CDR2 reads YYNGEE. This CDR3 has 15 amino acids. The DNA of the CDR3 is TGTGCCAGCAGCACTGTACCGGGCTCGGGAGGTGGCTACACCTTC. It translates to CASSTVPGSGGGYTF.

The chain uses TRBV28 and TRBJ2-5, with TRBD1 identical over 8 bases. This CDR3 has 15 residues. The trim removed 5 bases at V and 5 bases at J, leaving 10 bases unmatched. Germline V gene lookup returns CDR1 MDHEN and CDR2 SYDVKM. The CDR3 protein is CASSPMAGGPETQYF. In DNA form, the CDR3 reads TGTGCCAGCAGTCCGATGGCAGGGGGCCCTGAGACCCAGTACTTC.

The chain links TRBV19 to TRBJ2-5; 9 nucleotides match TRBD1. V shed 3 bases, J shed 4 bases, and the junction held 3 bases outside the gene matches. The CDR3 is made up of 14 amino acids. Germline values: CDR1 LNHDA, CDR2 SQIVND (reference sequence). The CDR3 coding sequence is TGTGCCAGTAGTATCGGGACAGGGAGAGAGACCCAGTACTTC. It specifies CASSIGTGRETQYF.

A few counts support this clone. The chain carries TRBV4-1 and TRBJ2-1, with a possible D match to TRBD2 (5 bases). The germline gives CDR1 MGHRA, CDR2 YSYEKL. The CDR3 extends over 13 amino acids. Trimming shortened V by 0 bases and J by 10 bases, and 10 bases separated the two germline ends. CDR3 coding DNA: TGCGCCAGCAGCCAAGAAAACGGGGAGGAGCAGTTCTTC. This sequence encodes CASSQENGEEQFF.

The V gene is TRBV4-3, the J gene TRBJ2-3, with TRBD2 matching 10 bases. V lost 0 bases, J lost 5 bases, and 8 bases stayed unmatched. Germline V lookup: CDR1 LGHNA, CDR2 YSLEER. The CDR3 extends over 17 amino acids. In DNA, the CDR3 is TGCGCCAGCAGCCAAGATGTATTAGCGGGGGGTCTAGATACGCAGTATTTT. Protein product: CASSQDVLAGGLDTQYF.

CDR3 loop: CASSLAGTDRGLYEQYF. In DNA form, the CDR3 reads TGTGCCAGCAGCTTAGCCGGGACGGACAGGGGGCTGTACGAGCAGTACTTC. The V and J genes are TRBV7-2 and TRBJ2-7, with TRBD1 identical over 11 bases. V lost 0 bases to trimming and J lost 4 bases; unmatched junction nucleotides: 8. The CDR3 has 17 residues. Germline V gene lookup returns CDR1 SGHTA and CDR2 FQGNSA. Variable domain in full (rest from reference TRBV7-2 and TRBJ2-7): GAGVSQSPSNKVTEKGKDVELRCDPISGHTALYWYRQSLGQGLEFLIYFQGNSAPDKSGLPSDRFSAERTGGSVSTLTIQRTQQEDSAVYLCASSLAGTDRGLYEQYFGPGTRLTVT.

This chain connects TRBV6-5 to TRBJ2-7; 9 nucleotides align to TRBD1. Looked up from germline, CDR1 is MNHEY and CDR2 is SVGAGI. The V gene end was trimmed by 4 bases and the J gene end by 5 bases; junction bases not matched to a gene: 6. The CDR3 sequence is 14 residues long. The CDR3 DNA follows: TGTGCCAGCAGTTTCGGGACAGGGTTCGACGAGCAGTACTTC. Translated, it gives CASSFGTGFDEQYF.

The chain carries TRBV6-1 and TRBJ1-1; TRBD1 matches at 7 bases. Trimming at V came to 2 bases and at J to 3 bases, leaving 12 bases not matched to a gene. The CDR3 sequence is 17 residues long. From germline, CDR1 is MNHNS and CDR2 SASEGT. CDR3 sequence (DNA): TGTGCCAGCAGTGAACCCCGCCGACAGGGATCCTACACTGAAGCTTTCTTT. It specifies CASSEPRRQGSYTEAFF.

The V gene is TRBV5-6, the J gene TRBJ1-4; perhaps TRBD1 as D (6 bases). Per germline, CDR1 SGHDT and CDR2 YYEEEE. Deletions cut 4 bases from V and 4 bases from J, with 17 bases between. The CDR3 runs to 16 residues. CDR3 in amino acids: CASSVRGPAYNEKLFF. The CDR3 nucleotides read TGTGCCAGCAGCGTCAGGGGTCCTGCCTATAATGAAAAACTGTTTTTT.

The chain has TRBV5-1 and TRBJ2-3; possibly TRBD2 for D (5 bases). Germline-derived CDR1 and CDR2 are SGHRS and YFSETQ. CDR3 length: 15 amino acids. Trimming stripped 4 bases from V and 2 bases from J, with 14 bases between. CDR3 sequence reads: CASSPTGLITDTQYF. CDR3 bases: TGCGCCAGCAGCCCAACCGGACTTATCACAGATACGCAGTATTTT. Full variable domain (remainder filled in from reference TRBV5-1 and TRBJ2-3): KAGVTQTPRYLIKTRGQQVTLSCSPISGHRSVSWYQQTPGQGLQFLFEYFSETQRNKGNFPGRFSGRQFSNSRSEMNVSTLELGDSALYLCASSPTGLITDTQYFGPGTRLTVL.

The chain is built from TRBV5-8 and TRBJ2-3; TRBD2 matches at 8 bases. The CDR3 is made up of 17 amino acids. Germline V gene lookup returns CDR1 SGHTS and CDR2 YDEGEE. The trim removed 0 bases at V and 0 bases at J, leaving 6 bases unmatched. The CDR3, as DNA: TGTGCCAGCAGCTTGGGTCTAGCGGGCTGGAGCACAGATACGCAGTATTTT. It specifies CASSLGLAGWSTDTQYF. The full variable domain, completed using reference TRBV5-8 and TRBJ2-3, is EAGVTQSPTHLIKTRGQQATLRCSPISGHTSVYWYQQALGLGLQFLLWYDEGEERNRGNFPPRFSGRQFPNYSSELNVNALELEDSALYLCASSLGLAGWSTDTQYFGPGTRLTVL.